This is a list of T cell receptor beta chains from one sample in a study of CD8 T cells in ankylosing spondylitis. TCRdb called the 5' RACE reads again in MiXCR, with one record for every CDR3 protein. The sample carries about 480,000 distinct CDR3 sequences, more than 15% recorded once. The sample consisted of blood, either unsorted or a sorted T cell fraction (not recorded which). These receptors were obtained from a male donor with ankylosing spondylitis. The CDR3 runs from the conserved cysteine through the conserved F or W. The order of the fields is D gene, V gene, J gene, clone size, CDR3 DNA, CDR3 protein. The D gene is left open where the match is weak. Clone size is not always given. Where it is, it says once, few, many or a class for expanded clones.

D: .
V: TRBV6-7
J: TRBJ2-2
size: .
DNA: TGTGCCAGGCCCCGGGGCGGGAACACCGGGGAGCTGTTTTTT
CDR3: CARPRGGNTGELFF

D: .
V: TRBV27
J: TRBJ1-5
size: few
DNA: TGTGCCAGCAGTTTAATTGCCCTTAATCAGCCCCAGCATTTT
CDR3: CASSLIALNQPQHF

D: .
V: TRBV20-1
J: TRBJ1-3
size: .
DNA: TGCAGTGCTGGAGGGACTGGAAACACCATATATTTT
CDR3: CSAGGTGNTIYF

D: .
V: TRBV15
J: TRBJ1-5
size: .
DNA: TGTGCCACCAGCAGAGACGGCCAGAGCAATCAGCCCCAGCATTTT
CDR3: CATSRDGQSNQPQHF

D: TRBD2
V: TRBV5-1
J: TRBJ2-7
size: .
DNA: TGCGCCAGCACCCAGGGCGGGACTAGCGGCAACTACGAGCAGTACTTC
CDR3: CASTQGGTSGNYEQYF

D: .
V: TRBV29-1
J: TRBJ2-1
size: .
DNA: TGCAGCGTCCCCCGGGCCAGCAATGAGCAGTTCTTC
CDR3: CSVPRASNEQFF

D: TRBD1
V: TRBV3-1
J: TRBJ2-1
size: .
DNA: TGTGCCAGCAGCCTCCTAGGGACAGGGGGCAGGGAGGAGCAGTTCTTC
CDR3: CASSLLGTGGREEQFF

D: .
V: TRBV6-1
J: TRBJ1-5
size: .
DNA: TGTGCCAGCAGTGAGCTTCCCGGGCCTAGCAATCAGCCCCAGCATTTT
CDR3: CASSELPGPSNQPQHF

D: .
V: TRBV29-1
J: TRBJ1-5
size: many
DNA: TGCAGCGTTGCGGCCGGGGGTGGCAATCAGCCCCAGCATTTT
CDR3: CSVAAGGGNQPQHF

D: .
V: TRBV19
J: TRBJ1-2
size: few
DNA: TGTGCCAGTAGTATCACCGGGACGGCTATGGGCTACACCTTC
CDR3: CASSITGTAMGYTF

D: TRBD2
V: TRBV9
J: TRBJ2-7
size: few
DNA: TGTGCCAGCAGCGTAGTTAGCGGGATTTGCTACGAGCAGTACTTC
CDR3: CASSVVSGICYEQYF

D: .
V: TRBV9
J: TRBJ2-2
size: .
DNA: TGTGCCAGCAGCGACTCGACTCGGACGACCGGGGAGCTGTTTTTT
CDR3: CASSDSTRTTGELFF

D: .
V: TRBV18
J: TRBJ1-1
size: .
DNA: TGTGCCAGCTCACCCTACTTGACTGAAGCTTTCTTT
CDR3: CASSPYLTEAFF

D: .
V: TRBV7-7
J: TRBJ2-1
size: .
DNA: TGTGCCAGCAGCTTAGGCGGGGGCGCGGGTGAGCAGTTCTTC
CDR3: CASSLGGGAGEQFF

D: .
V: TRBV19
J: TRBJ1-3
size: .
DNA: TGTGCCAGTAGTCTCCGGGACACGGTAGGAAACACCATATATTTT
CDR3: CASSLRDTVGNTIYF

D: .
V: TRBV6-1
J: TRBJ1-6
size: few
DNA: TGTGCCAGCAGCGGGGAAAAGAATAATTCACCCCTCCACTTT
CDR3: CASSGEKNNSPLHF

D: TRBD1
V: TRBV6-1
J: TRBJ1-1
size: few
DNA: TGTGCCAGCCACCCCCGGGGGAGGACAGGGGCCTTGAACACTGAAGCTTTCTTT
CDR3: CASHPRGRTGALNTEAFF

D: TRBD2
V: TRBV6-1
J: TRBJ2-3
size: .
DNA: TGTGCCAGCCAGCGGGGAACTAGCACAGATACGCAGTATTTT
CDR3: CASQRGTSTDTQYF

D: .
V: TRBV15
J: TRBJ2-2
size: few
DNA: TGTGCCACCAGCAGAGAGCTTGTGCTCGCGAACACCGGGGAGCTGTTTTTT
CDR3: CATSRELVLANTGELFF

D: .
V: TRBV5-1
J: TRBJ1-1
size: many
DNA: TGCGCCAGCAGCTTGAGCCCGATGGGGTTAATGAGGACTGAAGCTTTCTTT
CDR3: CASSLSPMGLMRTEAFF

D: TRBD1
V: TRBV5-1
J: TRBJ2-7
size: many
DNA: TGCGCCAGCAGCTCAACAGGGGGCGAAAGACTTACGAACCCCTACGAGCAGTACTTC
CDR3: CASSSTGGERLTNPYEQYF

D: TRBD1
V: TRBV19
J: TRBJ1-6
size: .
DNA: TGTGCCAGTAGATCGGGACAGAATAATTCACCCCTCCACTTT
CDR3: CASRSGQNNSPLHF

D: .
V: TRBV21-1
J: TRBJ2-7
size: .
DNA: TGTGCCAGCAGCATTTCACAATCTCAAATCTACGAGCAGTACTTC
CDR3: CASSISQSQIYEQYF

D: .
V: TRBV5-1
J: TRBJ1-6
size: few
DNA: TGCGCCAGCAGCTGGGGTCCGGGAGAAAATTCACCCCTCCACTTT
CDR3: CASSWGPGENSPLHF

D: .
V: TRBV10-3
J: TRBJ2-2
size: once
DNA: TGTGCCATCAGGGATTCTTTGGGGGGGAACACCGGGGAGCTGTTTTTT
CDR3: CAIRDSLGGNTGELFF

D: .
V: TRBV4-1
J: TRBJ1-5
size: .
DNA: TGCGCCAGCAGCCAAGCTCAGAATAGCAATCAGCCCCAGCATTTT
CDR3: CASSQAQNSNQPQHF

D: .
V: TRBV20-1
J: TRBJ1-4
size: .
DNA: TGCAGTGCTATGGGGGGTGGTGGTGAAAAACTGTTTTTT
CDR3: CSAMGGGGEKLFF

D: .
V: TRBV6-5
J: TRBJ2-1
size: .
DNA: TGTGCCAGCAGTCGAGCGGATGAGCAGTTCTTC
CDR3: CASSRADEQFF

D: TRBD2
V: TRBV28
J: TRBJ2-1
size: .
DNA: TGTGCCAGCCGAGGCGGGAGTGCAACCTACAATGAGCAGTTCTTC
CDR3: CASRGGSATYNEQFF

D: .
V: TRBV12-3/TRBV12-4
J: TRBJ2-6
size: many
DNA: TGTGCCAGCAGGGTTGGGGCCAACGTCCTGACTTTC
CDR3: CASRVGANVLTF

D: TRBD1
V: TRBV11-2
J: TRBJ2-5
size: .
DNA: TGTGCCAGCAGCTTAGATCGGACAGGACAAGAGACCCAGTACTTC
CDR3: CASSLDRTGQETQYF

D: .
V: TRBV20-1
J: TRBJ1-1
size: .
DNA: TGCAGTGCTAGAGATTTGACGGGGAGGACTGAAGCTTTCTTT
CDR3: CSARDLTGRTEAFF

D: TRBD1
V: TRBV5-1
J: TRBJ2-5
size: .
DNA: TGCGCCAGCAGCTGGGGACAGGGGGGAGAGACCCAGTACTTC
CDR3: CASSWGQGGETQYF

D: .
V: TRBV12-3/TRBV12-4
J: TRBJ2-5
size: many
DNA: TGTGCCAGCAGTCGGACAGCTAAGGGGACCCAGTACTTC
CDR3: CASSRTAKGTQYF

D: .
V: TRBV6-1
J: TRBJ2-7
size: .
DNA: TGTGCCAGCAGTGCGACTGTTTCCTACGAGCAGTACTTC
CDR3: CASSATVSYEQYF

D: .
V: TRBV5-1
J: TRBJ2-1
size: .
DNA: TGCGCCAGCAGCTCTGGACAGAGCTCCTACAATGAGCAGTTCTTC
CDR3: CASSSGQSSYNEQFF

D: TRBD1
V: TRBV7-9
J: TRBJ1-1
size: few
DNA: TGTGCCAGCAGCCTCGGACAGGGGGCAGCTTTCTTT
CDR3: CASSLGQGAAFF

D: TRBD1
V: TRBV11-2
J: TRBJ2-1
size: .
DNA: TGTGCCAGCAGCTTAGAGGGACAGGTCGACAATGAGCAGTTCTTC
CDR3: CASSLEGQVDNEQFF

D: .
V: TRBV5-1
J: TRBJ1-1
size: few
DNA: TGCGCCAGCAGCTTGTTTCCCGCGGGGGACACTGAAGCTTTCTTT
CDR3: CASSLFPAGDTEAFF

D: .
V: TRBV14
J: TRBJ2-4
size: .
DNA: TGTGCCAGCAGCCAAGCAGGGGCGGCCAAAAACATTCAGTACTTC
CDR3: CASSQAGAAKNIQYF

D: TRBD1
V: TRBV7-2
J: TRBJ2-3
size: many
DNA: TGTGCCAGCAGCTTTCCGACAGGGAGCAGGGATACGCAGTATTTT
CDR3: CASSFPTGSRDTQYF

D: .
V: TRBV11-1
J: TRBJ2-1
size: few
DNA: TGTGCCAGCAGAGGGGGGGGCAGGGACAATGAGCAGTTCTTC
CDR3: CASRGGGRDNEQFF

D: TRBD1
V: TRBV7-9
J: TRBJ2-1
size: .
DNA: TGTGCCAGCAGCCCCCCACAGGGGGTGAATGAGCAGTTCTTC
CDR3: CASSPPQGVNEQFF

D: .
V: TRBV2
J: TRBJ2-3
size: many
DNA: TGTGCCAGCCAAGGAGGGGCCAGGGATACGCAGTATTTT
CDR3: CASQGGARDTQYF

D: TRBD2
V: TRBV11-3
J: TRBJ2-5
size: .
DNA: TGTGCCAGCAGCCCCCTAGCGGCTAGCCAAGAGACCCAGTACTTC
CDR3: CASSPLAASQETQYF

D: .
V: TRBV12-3/TRBV12-4
J: TRBJ2-7
size: few
DNA: TGTGCCAGCCGAGCGGCCGGAACTCCCTACGAGCAGTACTTC
CDR3: CASRAAGTPYEQYF

D: TRBD2
V: TRBV9
J: TRBJ2-1
size: .
DNA: TGTGCCAGCAGCGTAATGTCACTAGCGGGAGAGGCTGAGCAGTTCTTC
CDR3: CASSVMSLAGEAEQFF

D: .
V: TRBV6-1
J: TRBJ1-6
size: few
DNA: TGTGCCAGCGTCATTTTCAGTGGAGGAGCTAATTCACCCCTCCACTTT
CDR3: CASVIFSGGANSPLHF

D: TRBD1
V: TRBV15
J: TRBJ2-4
size: few
DNA: TGTGCCACCAGCGGGGGACAGGGCCTTCAGTACTTC
CDR3: CATSGGQGLQYF

D: .
V: TRBV5-5
J: TRBJ1-5
size: .
DNA: TGTGCCAGCAGCTTGGAACTGTTGCCGAGCAATCAGCCCCAGCATTTT
CDR3: CASSLELLPSNQPQHF

D: .
V: TRBV12-3/TRBV12-4
J: TRBJ1-5
size: many
DNA: TGTGCCAGCAGTTGGGAGTCCTCAGGTTCGGCCAATCAGCCCCAGCATTTT
CDR3: CASSWESSGSANQPQHF

D: .
V: TRBV28
J: TRBJ2-3
size: .
DNA: TGTGCCAGCAGTTTGTCCCCTAGCGTGAGCACAGATACGCAGTATTTT
CDR3: CASSLSPSVSTDTQYF

D: TRBD2
V: TRBV20-1
J: TRBJ2-7
size: few
DNA: TGCAGTGCTAGAGGGGGGGGAGCCCCCCACGAGCAGTACTTC
CDR3: CSARGGGAPHEQYF

D: TRBD2
V: TRBV10-3
J: TRBJ2-1
size: few
DNA: TGTGCCATCAGTGAGTCGACTCATAGCGGGAGCCCCAATGAGCAGTTCTTC
CDR3: CAISESTHSGSPNEQFF

D: .
V: TRBV12-3/TRBV12-4
J: TRBJ2-1
size: .
DNA: TGTGCCAGCAGGAGCTCGGACAATGAGCAGTTCTTC
CDR3: CASRSSDNEQFF

D: .
V: TRBV25-1
J: TRBJ1-4
size: .
DNA: TGTGCCAGCAGTGCCCCGGGAACCGAAAAACTGTTTTTT
CDR3: CASSAPGTEKLFF

D: TRBD2
V: TRBV30
J: TRBJ2-1
size: .
DNA: TGTGCCTGGAGTGTACGCCCAGCGGGAGAGTCGAATGAGCAGTTCTTC
CDR3: CAWSVRPAGESNEQFF

D: TRBD2
V: TRBV20-1
J: TRBJ2-3
size: few
DNA: TGCAGTGCTGATGGACTAGCGGGAGGGAGCACAGATACGCAGTATTTT
CDR3: CSADGLAGGSTDTQYF

D: TRBD1
V: TRBV7-2
J: TRBJ2-7
size: .
DNA: TGTGCCAGCAGCTTAGATGTAGCTCAGGGGGCGTACGAGCAGTACTTC
CDR3: CASSLDVAQGAYEQYF